This T cell receptor beta chain derives from a study of OX40 agonist ivuxolimab in advanced cancers. Clones were sequenced by immunoSEQ multiplex PCR, and TCRdb holds only the in-frame ones, with some missing. This repertoire shows 100,000 or so clones, 86% found once; its top ten account for around 5.5%. Blood samples were obtained at baseline, cycle 4 day 1, and cycle 7 day 1. V was pared by 7 bases and J by 0 bases, with 15 bases of the junction left unmatched. CDR1 and CDR2 from the germline V gene are SGHKS and YYEKEE (reference sequence). The CDR3 is made up of 19 amino acids. The chain joins TRBV5-5 to TRBJ2-6; 8 bases agree with TRBD1. This clonotype was obtained from an adult with an advanced solid tumor such as melanoma, head and neck, liver or kidney cancer. This material consisted of CD4+ or CD8+ T cells sorted from blood, taken in a trial of the OX40 agonist ivuxolimab. For the CDR3, the DNA is TGTGCCAGCTCTCGTTTAACGGACAGGGTTTACTCTGGGGCCAACGTCCTGACTTTC. The encoded protein is CASSRLTDRVYSGANVLTF. Full variable domain (outside the CDR3, taken from reference TRBV5-5 and TRBJ2-6): DAGVTQSPTHLIKTRGQQVTLRCSPISGHKSVSWYQQVLGQGPQFIFQYYEKEERGRGNFPDRFSARQFPNYSSELNVNALLLGDSALYLCASSRLTDRVYSGANVLTFGAGSRLTVL.